The present T cell receptor beta chain was sequenced within a study of T cell responses to AZD1222 COVID-19 vaccine. Overall study context: Doses given second, at about 4 or about 12 weeks, were pooled.

Data came from immunoSEQ multiplex PCR; TCRdb stores just in-frame clones and leaves some out. The profile shows 85,000 to 95,000 clones, 90% of them singletons. Overall study findings and caveats: CD4 TCRs associated with vaccination spanned spike, dominating at 160-218 and 743-854.

About this clone itself: Its antigen is unidentified.

Trimming cost V 2 bases and J 5 bases, with 18 bases left between them. This CDR3 region has 17 residues. Germline lookup yields CDR1 MNHEY and CDR2 SVGEGT. This chain links TRBV6-2 or TRBV6-3 with TRBJ2-2; perhaps D is TRBD1 or TRBD2 (6 bases each). This sequence was found in an adult in good health. The input for sequencing was peripheral blood, taken on day 0 of AZD1222 vaccination. The CDR3 region has the DNA TGTGCCAGCAGTTACGGATGGGACAACCGGGGGACCGGGGAGCTGTTTTTT. It is translated as CASSYGWDNRGTGELFF.